This TCR beta chain was sequenced for a study of cytomegalovirus exposure and HLA in healthy donors. Turning to the study itself: Earlier findings included roughly 100 million unique TCR beta sequences obtained from about 170 million T cells. Broader study findings: In vitro, a few CMV-associated chains proved specific for CMV antigens.

A multiplex PCR was run with 60 Vbeta primers and 13 Jbeta primers. Generated by immunoSEQ multiplex PCR, the TCRdb table keeps only in-frame clones and is missing some. The table includes roughly 240,000 clones, about 85% detected once. To note about this clone: As yet, its antigen is unknown.

Material for sequencing was PBMCs. This clonotype was obtained from a girl aged 2-15 years in good health and CMV-seronegative.

CDR3 amino acids: CAISESIGLAGTYEQYF. In DNA form, the CDR3 reads TGTGCCATCAGTGAGTCGATTGGCCTAGCGGGAACCTACGAGCAGTACTTC. The rearrangement joins TRBV10-3 to TRBJ2-7, with 9 bases aligning to TRBD2. From germline, CDR1 is ENHRY and CDR2 SYGVKD. Trimming cost V 0 bases and J 2 bases; bases outside gene matches: 8. The CDR3 contains 17 residues.